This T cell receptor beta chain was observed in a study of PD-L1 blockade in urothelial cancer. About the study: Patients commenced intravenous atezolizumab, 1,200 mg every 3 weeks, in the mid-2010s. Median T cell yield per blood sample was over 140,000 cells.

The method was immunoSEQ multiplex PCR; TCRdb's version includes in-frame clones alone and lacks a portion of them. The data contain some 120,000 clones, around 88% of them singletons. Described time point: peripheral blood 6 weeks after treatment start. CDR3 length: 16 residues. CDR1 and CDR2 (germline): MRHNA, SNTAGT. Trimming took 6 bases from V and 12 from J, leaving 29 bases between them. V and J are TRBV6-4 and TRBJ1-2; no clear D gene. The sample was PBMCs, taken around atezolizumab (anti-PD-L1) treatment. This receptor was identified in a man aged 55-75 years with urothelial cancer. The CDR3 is CASSPNPSLAGNSNTF. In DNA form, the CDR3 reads TGTGCCAGCAGCCCCAATCCGTCGTTGGCAGGAAATTCCAACACCTTC.